The clone carrying this T cell receptor beta chain was counted ten times or more. Its antigen is undetermined. These data are taken from a study of response to subunit inactivated influenza vaccine. Overall study results and limits: Few new T cells, the authors suggested, are recruited by each seasonal influenza vaccination.

TCRdb ran MiXCR on the RT-PCR reads and lists one entry per CDR3 protein. Among over 450,000 distinct CDR3 sequences listed, 10% to 15% were seen once. Looked up from germline, CDR1 is MGHRA and CDR2 is YSYEKL. V gave up 4 bases and J gave up 3 bases, with 9 bases separating them. The CDR3 totals 14 residues. Specimen: PBMCs from blood, collected 45 days after vaccination. The V call is TRBV4-1, the J call TRBJ1-4, with unresolved D. The clonotype was recovered from a man aged 50-60 years who received an inactivated influenza vaccine. The CDR3 reads CASSPDGPNEKLFF. Written as DNA, the CDR3 is TGCGCCAGCAGCCCGGACGGCCCTAATGAAAAACTGTTTTTT.